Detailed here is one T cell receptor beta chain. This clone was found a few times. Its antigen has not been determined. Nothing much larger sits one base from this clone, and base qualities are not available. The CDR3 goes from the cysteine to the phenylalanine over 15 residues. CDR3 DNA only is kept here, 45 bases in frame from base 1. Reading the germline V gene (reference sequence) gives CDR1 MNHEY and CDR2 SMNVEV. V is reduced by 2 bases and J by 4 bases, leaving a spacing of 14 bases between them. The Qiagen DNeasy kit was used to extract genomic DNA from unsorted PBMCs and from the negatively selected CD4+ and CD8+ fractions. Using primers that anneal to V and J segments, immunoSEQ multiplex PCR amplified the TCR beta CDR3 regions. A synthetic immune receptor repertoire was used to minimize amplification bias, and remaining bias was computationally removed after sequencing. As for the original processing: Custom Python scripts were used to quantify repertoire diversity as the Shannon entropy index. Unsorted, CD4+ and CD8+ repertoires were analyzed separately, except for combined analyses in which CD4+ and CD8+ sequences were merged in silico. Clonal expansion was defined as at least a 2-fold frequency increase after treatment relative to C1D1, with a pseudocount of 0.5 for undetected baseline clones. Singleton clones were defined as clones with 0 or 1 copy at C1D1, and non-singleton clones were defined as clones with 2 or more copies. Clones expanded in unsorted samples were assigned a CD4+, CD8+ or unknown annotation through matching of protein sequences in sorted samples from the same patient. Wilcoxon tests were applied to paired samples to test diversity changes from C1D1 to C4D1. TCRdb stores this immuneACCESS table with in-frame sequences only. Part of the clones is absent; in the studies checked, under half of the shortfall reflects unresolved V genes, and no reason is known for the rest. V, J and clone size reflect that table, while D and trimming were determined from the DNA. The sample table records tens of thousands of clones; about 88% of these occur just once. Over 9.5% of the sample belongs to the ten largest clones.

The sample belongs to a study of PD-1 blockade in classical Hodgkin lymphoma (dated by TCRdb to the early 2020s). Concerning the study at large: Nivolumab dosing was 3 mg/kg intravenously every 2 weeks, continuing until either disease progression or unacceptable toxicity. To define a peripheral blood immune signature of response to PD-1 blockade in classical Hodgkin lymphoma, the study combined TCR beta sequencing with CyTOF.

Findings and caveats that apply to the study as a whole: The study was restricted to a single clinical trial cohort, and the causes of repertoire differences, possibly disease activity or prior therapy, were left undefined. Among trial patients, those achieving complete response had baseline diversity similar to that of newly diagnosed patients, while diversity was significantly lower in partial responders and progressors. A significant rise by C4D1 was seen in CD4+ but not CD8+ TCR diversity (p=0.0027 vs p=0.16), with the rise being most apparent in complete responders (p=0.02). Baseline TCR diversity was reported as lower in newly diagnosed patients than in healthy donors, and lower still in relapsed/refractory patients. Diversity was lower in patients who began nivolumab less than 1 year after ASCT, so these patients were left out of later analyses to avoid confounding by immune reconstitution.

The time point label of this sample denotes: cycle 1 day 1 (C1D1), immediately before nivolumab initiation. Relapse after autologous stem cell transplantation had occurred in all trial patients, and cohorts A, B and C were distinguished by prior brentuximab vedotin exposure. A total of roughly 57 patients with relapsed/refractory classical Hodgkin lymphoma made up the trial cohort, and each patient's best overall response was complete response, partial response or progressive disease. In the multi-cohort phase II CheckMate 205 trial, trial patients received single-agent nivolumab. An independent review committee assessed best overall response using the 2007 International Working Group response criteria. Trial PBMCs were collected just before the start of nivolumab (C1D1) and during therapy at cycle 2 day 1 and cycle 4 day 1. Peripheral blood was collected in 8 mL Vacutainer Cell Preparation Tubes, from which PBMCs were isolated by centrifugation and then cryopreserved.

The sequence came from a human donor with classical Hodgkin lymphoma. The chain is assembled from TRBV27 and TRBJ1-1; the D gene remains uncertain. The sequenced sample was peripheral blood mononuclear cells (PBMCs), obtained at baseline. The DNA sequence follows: TGTGCCAGCAGTTTAGCAAGCCACCTCCTCACTGAAGCTTTCTTT. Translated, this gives CASSLASHLLTEAFF.